This T cell receptor (beta chain) was observed in a study of blood T cell repertoires in COVID-19. The overall study: T cells, B-cell-depleted T cells, or PBMCs supplied cDNA or gDNA.

Recruited during active infection, patients (from Seattle) were subsequently followed longitudinally. V was shortened by 4 bases and J by 5 bases, with 18 bases between the two germline ends. Germline CDR1 is SGHNT and CDR2 is YYREEE (reference sequence). This CDR3 spans 15 amino acids. The assay was immunoSEQ multiplex PCR, and TCRdb's table has in-frame clones only and misses some. The sample lists around 140,000 clones, about 87% occurring once. This chain links TRBV5-4 with TRBJ2-5, with a possible D match to TRBD2 (5 bases). This clonotype was obtained from a human donor with COVID-19, enrolled during active disease. The donor label of this sample is uncertain. Sequenced: peripheral blood. In DNA form, the CDR3 reads TGTGCCAGCAGCCCCCAGGCGGTGGGCGGGGAGACCCAGTACTTC. It specifies CASSPQAVGGETQYF.